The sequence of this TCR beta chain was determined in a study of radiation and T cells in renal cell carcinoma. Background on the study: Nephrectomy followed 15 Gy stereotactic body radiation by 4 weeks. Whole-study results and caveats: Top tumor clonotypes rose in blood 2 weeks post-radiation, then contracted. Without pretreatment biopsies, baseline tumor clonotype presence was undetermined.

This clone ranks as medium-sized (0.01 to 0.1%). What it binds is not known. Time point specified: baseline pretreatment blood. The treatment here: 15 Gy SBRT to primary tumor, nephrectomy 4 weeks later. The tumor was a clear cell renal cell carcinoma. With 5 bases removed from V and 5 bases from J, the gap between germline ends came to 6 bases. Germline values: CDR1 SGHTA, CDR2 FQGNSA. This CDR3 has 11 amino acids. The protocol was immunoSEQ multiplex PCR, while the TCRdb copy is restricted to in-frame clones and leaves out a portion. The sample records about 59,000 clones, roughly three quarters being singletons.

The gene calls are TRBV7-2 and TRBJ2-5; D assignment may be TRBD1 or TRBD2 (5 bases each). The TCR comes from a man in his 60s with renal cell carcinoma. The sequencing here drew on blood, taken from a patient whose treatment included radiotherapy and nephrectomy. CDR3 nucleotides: TGTGCCAGCAGCGAGGGGGAGACCCAGTACTTC. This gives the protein CASSEGETQYF.